The rows below give T cell receptor beta chains drawn from one sample of a study of cytomegalovirus exposure and HLA in healthy donors. Here immunoSEQ multiplex PCR was the method, and the copy in TCRdb shows in-frame clones only, minus some. The data show under 100,000 clones, around 79% seen once. Sequenced input: PBMCs. These receptors came from a human donor in good health. The CDR3 runs from the conserved cysteine through the conserved F or W. A D gene is named only where the DNA matches it firmly. Some rows mark clone size as missing; the rest say once, few, many or name a class of expanded clone.

d_gene,j_gene,abundance,v_gene,CDR3aa,CDR3nt
TRBD1,TRBJ1-1,-,TRBV28,CASTGDSVRAFF,TGTGCCAGCACCGGGGACAGTGTAAGGGCTTTCTTT
TRBD2,TRBJ2-3,-,TRBV6-5,CASSFGLAGSNTQYF,TGTGCCAGCAGTTTCGGGCTAGCGGGGAGTAATACGCAGTATTTT
TRBD1,TRBJ1-2,-,TRBV9,CASSVEGTGIGGYGYTF,TGTGCCAGCAGCGTAGAGGGGACAGGGATCGGAGGATATGGCTACACCTTC
TRBD2,TRBJ2-5,-,TRBV4-2,CASSQGVLAGQETQYF,TGTGCCAGCAGCCAGGGGGTGCTAGCGGGGCAAGAGACCCAGTACTTC
-,TRBJ2-2,-,TRBV4-3,CASSNRANTGELFF,TGCGCCAGCAGTAACAGAGCGAACACCGGGGAGCTGTTTTTT
-,TRBJ1-1,few,TRBV10-3,CAARRGANRDAFF,TGTGCCGCGAGACGGGGGGCAAACAGGGATGCTTTCTTT
-,TRBJ2-6,-,TRBV30,CAWSVGSDSSGANVLTF,TGTGCCTGGAGTGTAGGCAGCGACAGCTCTGGGGCCAACGTCCTGACTTTC
TRBD2,TRBJ2-1,-,TRBV5-1,CASSPFSGGYYEQLF,TGCGCCAGCAGCCCCTTTAGCGGGGGTTATTATGAGCAGCTCTTC
-,TRBJ2-3,-,TRBV19,CASSIGAAFGDTQYF,TGTGCCAGTAGTATAGGAGCGGCCTTCGGGGATACGCAGTATTTT
-,TRBJ2-7,-,TRBV7-8,CASSLVVSGGNDEQYF,TGTGCCAGCAGCTTAGTCGTGTCGGGGGGCAACGACGAGCAGTACTTC